This T cell receptor (beta chain) was profiled in a study of blood T cell repertoires in COVID-19. Study in general: COVID-19 samples, acute and convalescent, were from the United States, Italy and Spain. From T cells, B-cell-depleted T cells, or PBMCs came the material, which was cDNA or gDNA.

Original handling: The assay estimated nucleated cells by amplifying reference gene primers. Profiled with immunoSEQ multiplex PCR; TCRdb holds only in-frame clones, not every one. Clone size and the V and J calls come from that table; the DNA yielded D and trimming. The sample carries a few hundred thousand clones, 80% to 90% recorded once. Per the germline V gene, CDR1 is LNHDA and CDR2 is SQIVND (reference sequence). Unmatched junction bases numbered 8, after V lost 5 bases and J lost 3 bases. The CDR3 runs to 16 residues. This clone showed up just a few times. The source is a woman aged 25 to 45 with active or convalescent COVID-19. The chain is built from TRBV19 and TRBJ1-2; 11 positions match TRBD1. The sample comprised peripheral blood. The CDR3 coding sequence is TGTGCCAGTAGTTTTCTGGGACAGGGGGGCTACTATGGCTACACCTTC. As protein: CASSFLGQGGYYGYTF.